The rows below give T cell receptor beta chains drawn from one sample of a study of blood T cells in healthy people across ages. TCRdb re-called the 5' RACE reads with MiXCR, one entry per CDR3 protein. Of 590,000 or so distinct CDR3 sequences listed, around 31% were seen once; the top ten hold approximately 14%. The sequencing sample was made of blood. These receptors came from a woman over 75 in good health. Both conserved end residues are part of each CDR3. D genes are given only for firm matches. Expanded clones are given a class, and other clones once, few, many or no size at all.

cdr3_aa cdr3_nt d_call j_call v_call clone_size
CSAGYSETQYF TGCAGTGCCGGGTATTCAGAGACCCAGTACTTC NA TRBJ2-5 TRBV20-1 many
CASSLGDRGEKLFF TGTGCCAGCAGCTTAGGGGACAGAGGTGAAAAACTGTTTTTT TRBD1 TRBJ1-4 TRBV7-9 NA
CASSLLAGGNEQFF TGTGCCAGCAGTCTCCTAGCGGGGGGGAATGAGCAGTTCTTC TRBD2 TRBJ2-1 TRBV7-3 many
CASSFPNRDGYTF TGTGCCAGCAGCTTTCCCAACAGGGATGGCTACACCTTC NA TRBJ1-2 TRBV7-2 many
CSATRDRGRDTQYF TGCAGCGCCACCCGGGACAGGGGGCGGGATACGCAGTATTTT TRBD1 TRBJ2-3 TRBV29-1 many
CASSLPVSGANVLTF TGTGCCAGCAGCTTACCGGTCTCTGGGGCCAACGTCCTGACTTTC NA TRBJ2-6 TRBV5-5 many
CASSWGQGVGADTQYF TGTGCCAGCAGCTGGGGACAGGGGGTTGGTGCAGATACGCAGTATTTT TRBD1 TRBJ2-3 TRBV12-3/TRBV12-4 NA
CAWSRENEAFF TGTGCCTGGTCTCGTGAAAATGAAGCTTTCTTT NA TRBJ1-1 TRBV30 NA
CASSYSSGTFGTDTQYF TGTGCCAGCAGTTACTCGTCAGGGACCTTCGGCACAGATACGCAGTATTTT NA TRBJ2-3 TRBV6-6 few
CASSLVRAGDTQYF TGTGCCAGCAGCCTTGTCCGGGCAGGTGATACGCAGTATTTT NA TRBJ2-3 TRBV9 many
CASSLASGGGGQETQYF TGTGCCAGCAGCTTAGCTAGCGGGGGCGGGGGCCAAGAGACCCAGTACTTC TRBD2 TRBJ2-5 TRBV7-2 many
CASSEVPGIWNYGYTF TGTGCCAGCAGTGAAGTCCCAGGGATTTGGAACTATGGCTACACCTTC NA TRBJ1-2 TRBV2 few
CASSQEISGNTIYF TGTGCCAGCAGCCAAGAAATCTCGGGAAACACCATATATTTT NA TRBJ1-3 TRBV4-2 NA
CASSLALLAYEQYF TGTGCCAGCAGCTTAGCGCTACTAGCCTACGAGCAGTACTTC NA TRBJ2-7 TRBV7-2 NA
CAISEQGVDGYTF TGTGCCATCAGTGAACAGGGGGTCGATGGCTACACCTTC TRBD1 TRBJ1-2 TRBV10-3 many
CASSFAGGPLDTQYF TGTGCCAGCAGCTTTGCGGGGGGCCCTTTAGATACGCAGTATTTT TRBD2 TRBJ2-3 TRBV11-3 NA
CASSPSGTSHEQYF TGTGCCAGCAGCCCGAGCGGAACCTCTCACGAGCAGTACTTC NA TRBJ2-7 TRBV7-9 many
CASSEVLLGGTQYF TGTGCCAGCAGTGAAGTTCTCCTTGGGGGGACGCAGTATTTT NA TRBJ2-3 TRBV6-1 few
CASSFGFSGFNNEQFF TGTGCCAGCAGCTTTGGTTTTAGCGGATTCAACAATGAGCAGTTCTTC NA TRBJ2-1 TRBV7-2 many
CASSSSGGARNTQYF TGTGCCAGCAGTTCGAGCGGGGGGGCTCGAAATACGCAGTATTTT TRBD2 TRBJ2-3 TRBV28 few
CASSHHLLGGDRSGANVRTF TGTGCCAGCAGCCACCACCTCTTGGGGGGTGACAGGTCTGGGGCCAACGTCCGGACTTTC NA TRBJ2-6 TRBV7-9 NA
CASSAWTGGTQYF TGCGCCAGCAGCGCTTGGACCGGAGGGACCCAGTACTTC NA TRBJ2-5 TRBV5-1 many
CASSQNRVSYGQFF TGCGCCAGCAGCCAGAACAGGGTTTCCTACGGGCAGTTCTTC NA TRBJ2-1 TRBV5-1 few